These 28 T cell receptor beta chains share one sample of origin, sequenced in a study of Graves' ophthalmopathy and Graves' hyperthyroidism. Amplifying from RNA transcripts, the study obtained TCR beta CDR3 regions. HTBI primers were employed in first-round RT-PCR, then a second-round multiplex PCR followed. MiXCR, applied by TCRdb to the multiplex PCR reads, yields one record per CDR3 protein. Among approximately 640,000 distinct CDR3 sequences listed, more than 40% were seen once. Sequenced input: peripheral blood. These receptors originate from an adult man with Graves' ophthalmopathy.

The rearrangement links TRBV5-4 to TRBJ1-5, with unresolved D. This CDR3 spans 12 amino acids. V was shortened by 4 bases and J by 7 bases, with 9 bases between the two germline ends. Germline CDR1 SGHNT, CDR2 YYREEE (reference sequence). CDR3 bases: TGTGCCAGCAGCCCAAACAGCCAGCCCCAGCATTTT. Its translation is CASSPNSQPQHF.

The chain combines TRBV25-1 with TRBJ1-4; D possibly corresponds to TRBD1 (5 bases). V shed 8 bases and J shed 9 bases, with 19 bases lying between them. Germline assignment: CDR1 MGHDK and CDR2 SYGVNS. The CDR3 spans 14 residues. DNA of the CDR3: TGTGCCAGCTCACCCCAAGACAGACGTCAAAAACTGTTTTTT. Residues: CASSPQDRRQKLFF.

This clonotype occurred many times. The V gene is TRBV10-3, the J gene TRBJ1-2; D call uncertain. V was clipped by 0 bases and J by 7 bases, with 9 bases between them. Per the germline V gene, CDR1 is ENHRY and CDR2 is SYGVKD. The CDR3 is 13 residues long. The CDR3 is CAISESRFGGYTF. DNA of the CDR3: TGTGCCATCAGTGAGTCCCGGTTCGGTGGCTACACCTTC.

Concerning this clonotype: A clone one base away is much larger, so this may be a read error. Written as DNA, the CDR3 is TGTGCCAGCAGCTTGTATGGGCTTGGGAACACTGAAGCTTTCTTT. It yields the protein CASSLYGLGNTEAFF. The genes are TRBV5-4 and TRBJ1-1; D not certain. V shed 1 base and J shed 1 base, with 11 bases lying between them. Per germline, CDR1 SGHNT and CDR2 YYREEE (reference sequence). CDR3 length: 15 residues.

The gene calls are TRBV2 and TRBJ1-2; D is uncertain. Trimming removed 3 bases at V and 6 bases at J, with 2 bases between. Looked up from germline, CDR1 is SNHLY and CDR2 is FYNNEI. This CDR3 has 10 amino acids. CDR3 DNA: TGTGCCAGCAGTGAGCATGGCTACACCTTC. Translation: CASSEHGYTF.

This clonotype has just a few counts. This chain connects TRBV3-1 to TRBJ1-5, with TRBD1 matching over 7 bases. Germline CDR1 and CDR2: LGHDT and YNNKEL (reference sequence). The CDR3 runs 14 residues. With 5 bases clipped from V and 7 bases from J, the junction kept 8 bases outside the gene matches. The CDR3 DNA follows: TGTGCCAGCAGCATGACAGGGAGGGGACAGCCCCAGCATTTT. Protein product: CASSMTGRGQPQHF.

This clonotype was detected ten times or more. CDR3 region: CASSPTGTVSYEQYF. CDR3 DNA sequence: TGCGCCAGCAGCCCGACCGGGACAGTATCCTACGAGCAGTACTTC. The V and J genes are TRBV5-1 and TRBJ2-7, with 7 bases that match TRBD1. Germline V gives CDR1 SGHRS, CDR2 YFSETQ. The CDR3 extends over 15 amino acids. Trimming at V came to 4 bases and at J to 1 base, leaving 8 bases not matched to a gene.

This clonotype was detected ten times or more. The V gene is TRBV2, the J gene TRBJ2-7; D not certain. Germline CDR1 is SNHLY and CDR2 is FYNNEI. V lost 4 bases and J 6 bases, leaving 13 bases between the germline ends. This CDR3 comprises 13 residues. The CDR3 here is CASSGAPGPEQYF. The CDR3 coding sequence is TGTGCCAGCAGTGGGGCTCCGGGTCCCGAGCAGTACTTC.

Only a few counts were recorded for this clonotype. The CDR3 DNA reads as TGCGCCAGCAGCCTCGGGGGGGTGCGAGATAATTCACCCCTCCACTTT. As protein: CASSLGGVRDNSPLHF. This chain links TRBV4-1 with TRBJ1-6; weak D call: TRBD1 (5 bases). V was pared by 4 bases and J by 5 bases, with 15 bases between. CDR3 length: 16 residues. Germline V CDR1 and CDR2: MGHRA, YSYEKL.

This clonotype was counted between two and nine times. The gene calls are TRBV2 and TRBJ1-3; D gene unclear. V was clipped by 6 bases and J by 0 bases, with 18 bases between them. CDR3 size: 17 residues. The germline V gene has CDR1 SNHLY and CDR2 FYNNEI. CDR3 nucleotide sequence: TGTGCCAGCAGGGAAAGTTCCGGGAGCCGCTCTGGAAACACCATATATTTT. Residues: CASRESSGSRSGNTIYF.

On this clonotype itself: This clone may be a read error of a much larger clone one base away. This chain connects TRBV11-1 to TRBJ1-1; unclear D gene. CDR1 is SGHAT, CDR2 FQDESV, per germline (reference sequence). The CDR3 runs to 14 residues. This CDR3 reads CASRDVVQNTDAFF. CDR3 sequence (DNA): TGTGCCAGCAGGGATGTGGTTCAGAACACTGACGCTTTCTTT.

The chain couples TRBV30 to TRBJ1-2; 8 bases align to TRBD1. The CDR3 totals 13 residues. V was pared by 4 bases and J by 7 bases, with 8 bases of the junction left unmatched. Germline V lookup: CDR1 GTSNPN, CDR2 SVGIG (reference sequence). This CDR3 is CAWIAQGAVGYTF. CDR3 DNA: TGTGCCTGGATAGCTCAGGGGGCGGTTGGCTACACCTTC.

This clonotype has at least ten counts. V gene TRBV7-2 combines with J gene TRBJ1-1, with 7 bases that match TRBD1. Germline V lookup: CDR1 SGHTA, CDR2 FQGNSA. This CDR3 has 15 amino acids. V was pared by 10 bases and J by 3 bases, with 14 bases of the junction left unmatched. The CDR3 region has the DNA TGTGCCATCAAAGAGACAGGGTCGTGGGACACTGAAGCTTTCTTT. It translates to CAIKETGSWDTEAFF. The full variable domain, completed using reference TRBV7-2 and TRBJ1-1, is GAGVSQSPSNKVTEKGKDVELRCDPISGHTALYWYRQSLGQGLEFLIYFQGNSAPDKSGLPSDRFSAERTGGSVSTLTIQRTQQEDSAVYLCAIKETGSWDTEAFFGQGTRLTVV.

This clonotype was recorded only once. This could be a read error, since a much larger clone is one nucleotide away. This chain links TRBV10-3 with TRBJ1-5; D not certain. The CDR3 is 16 amino acids. Germline assignment: CDR1 ENHRY and CDR2 SYGVKD. CDR3 region: CASSENRLAGVQPQHF. The DNA for the CDR3 is TGTGCCAGCAGTGAAAATCGGTTGGCAGGAGTTCAGCCCCAGCATTTT.

In the case of this clonotype: It may be a read error: a sequence one base away is much more abundant. This chain joins TRBV19 and TRBJ1-5; tentative D call: TRBD1 (6 bases). V lost 4 bases and J 2 bases, leaving 15 bases between the germline ends. Germline-derived CDR1 and CDR2 are LNHDA and SQIVND (reference sequence). The length of the CDR3 is 16 residues. CDR3 amino acids: CASSTNAGVRNQPQHF. The CDR3 coding sequence is TGTGCCAGTAGTACAAATGCAGGGGTTCGCAATCAGCCCCAGCATTTT.

This chain joins TRBV24-1 and TRBJ2-2; 9 bases are shared with TRBD1. Losses at the gene ends were 8 bases for V and 6 bases for J; bases not matched to a gene: 6. Germline CDR1 KGHDR, CDR2 SFDVKD. The CDR3 consists of 14 residues. CDR3 sequence: CATNKGQGSGELFF. The CDR3 nucleotides are TGTGCCACCAACAAGGGACAGGGATCCGGGGAGCTGTTTTTT.

To note about this clonotype: A read error may explain this, as a much larger clone is one base away. The chain joins TRBV19 to TRBJ1-1, with a weak D call TRBD1 (6 bases). The ends were cut back, 5 bases at V and 1 base at J, with 11 bases in the middle. The CDR3 has 14 residues. The germline V gene has CDR1 LNHDA and CDR2 SQIVND (reference sequence). The CDR3 region has the DNA TGTGCCAGTAGTTATACAGGGTCGAACACTGAAGCTTTCTTT. Its translation is CASSYTGSNTEAFF.

This sequence joins TRBV29-1 and TRBJ2-2; D is possibly TRBD2 (6 bases). This CDR3 is built from 16 residues. V lost 1 base and J lost 1, with 13 bases in between. Looked up from germline, CDR1 is SQVTM and CDR2 is ANQGSEA. CDR3 protein: CSVEGPLAVNTGELFF. The CDR3 DNA sequence: TGCAGCGTTGAAGGCCCACTAGCAGTGAACACCGGGGAGCTGTTTTTT.

This clonotype was detected ten times or more. The V gene is TRBV7-2, the J gene TRBJ1-1; D gene ambiguous. The CDR3 is made up of 14 amino acids. Trimming left V 6 bases short and J 2 bases short, with 13 bases between. Germline CDR1 reads SGHTA; CDR2 reads FQGNSA. The CDR3 spells CASSKAEFNTEAFF. The DNA for the CDR3 is TGTGCCAGCAGTAAGGCCGAATTTAACACTGAAGCTTTCTTT.

The V call is TRBV19, the J call TRBJ1-1; the D gene is possibly TRBD1 (6 bases). The CDR3 is 12 residues long. V dropped 6 bases and J dropped 4 bases, with 9 bases sitting between them. Germline V lookup: CDR1 LNHDA, CDR2 SQIVND (reference sequence). The CDR3 loop reads CASRDSPTEAFF. In DNA form, the CDR3 reads TGTGCCAGTAGGGACAGTCCCACTGAAGCTTTCTTT. The whole variable domain, filled in from reference TRBV19 and TRBJ1-1, reads DGGITQSPKYLFRKEGQNVTLSCEQNLNHDAMYWYRQDPGQGLRLIYYSQIVNDFQKGDIAEGYSVSREKKESFPLTVTSAQKNPTAFYLCASRDSPTEAFFGQGTRLTVV.

This clonotype has a count of ten or more. This chain connects TRBV19 to TRBJ1-5; the D is unclear. The CDR3 is 13 amino acids. Germline lookup yields CDR1 LNHDA and CDR2 SQIVND (reference sequence). V lost 4 bases, J lost 0 bases, and 4 bases lay in between. The CDR3 DNA follows: TGTGCCAGTAGTACCGTTAGCAATCAGCCCCAGCATTTT. Amino acids: CASSTVSNQPQHF.

This clonotype was seen a handful of times. This sequence joins TRBV5-1 and TRBJ2-5; TRBD2 aligns across 9 bases. CDR1 SGHRS and CDR2 YFSETQ come from the germline V gene. This CDR3 has 15 residues. Trimming at V came to 0 bases and at J to 3 bases, leaving 3 bases not matched to a gene. As DNA, the CDR3 is TGCGCCAGCAGCTTGGGACTAGCGGTAAAAGAGACCCAGTACTTC. Protein sequence: CASSLGLAVKETQYF.

The rearrangement links TRBV29-1 to TRBJ1-1; D might be TRBD1 (5 bases). Germline CDR1 is SQVTM and CDR2 is ANQGSEA. The CDR3 is made up of 14 amino acids. Trimming pared 5 bases from V and 1 base from J, leaving 14 bases between. For the CDR3, the DNA is TGCAGCGTTCGGCAGGGTCGGGAGAACACTGAAGCTTTCTTT. Encoded protein: CSVRQGRENTEAFF.

The chain uses TRBV29-1 and TRBJ1-1; D gene unclear. The CDR3 is 11 residues long. Germline CDR1 SQVTM, CDR2 ANQGSEA. V lost 8 bases and J lost 0, with 7 bases in between. The CDR3 loop reads CSTNLNTEAFF. In nucleotides, the CDR3 is TGCAGCACCAACCTGAACACTGAAGCTTTCTTT. The entire variable domain, with the rest obtained from reference TRBV29-1 and TRBJ1-1, is as follows: SAVISQKPSRDICQRGTSLTIQCQVDSQVTMMFWYRQQPGQSLTLIATANQGSEATYESGFVIDKFPISRPNLTFSTLTVSNMSPEDSSIYLCSTNLNTEAFFGQGTRLTVV.

The chain recombines TRBV7-8 with TRBJ1-1; D not certain. The CDR3 sequence is 12 residues long. Germline loops: CDR1 SGHVS, CDR2 FQNEAQ. V was clipped by 0 bases and J by 10 bases, with 9 bases between them. The CDR3 loop is CASSLADVIAFF. Here the CDR3 DNA reads TGTGCCAGCAGCTTAGCGGACGTGATAGCTTTCTTT.

The table lists this clonotype with many counts. V is TRBV12-3 or TRBV12-4 and J is TRBJ1-1; no reliable D call. The ends were cut back, 7 bases at V and 3 bases at J, with 12 bases in the middle. The CDR3 covers 13 residues. This CDR3 reads CASIDGPDTEAFF. The CDR3 bases are TGTGCCAGCATCGACGGCCCAGACACTGAAGCTTTCTTT.

In its sample, this clonotype was seen many times. This chain connects TRBV16 to TRBJ1-4, with TRBD1 identical over 9 bases. CDR3 length: 15 amino acids. V lost 3 bases and J lost 8; bases outside the gene matches: 7. CDR1 and CDR2 from the germline V gene are KGHSY and FQNENV. The chain's CDR3 is CASSHSGQGNEKLFF. CDR3 DNA sequence: TGTGCCAGCAGCCACTCGGGACAGGGTAACGAAAAACTGTTTTTT. The whole variable domain, remainder taken from reference TRBV16 and TRBJ1-4, is GEEVAQTPKHLVRGEGQKAKLYCAPIKGHSYVFWYQQVLKNEFKFLISFQNENVFDETGMPKERFSAKCLPNSPCSLEIQATKLEDSAVYFCASSHSGQGNEKLFFGSGTQLSVL.

The gene calls are TRBV7-2 and TRBJ1-4; 7 bases fit TRBD1. The CDR3 totals 16 residues. J was trimmed by 8 bases and V by 2 bases; bases with no gene match: 11. The V gene's germline CDR1 is SGHTA and CDR2 FQGNSA. CDR3 loop: CASSLTIRQGREKLFF. DNA of the CDR3: TGTGCCAGCAGCTTAACAATTCGACAGGGACGAGAAAAACTGTTTTTT.